This entry is about one T cell receptor (beta chain). Sequencing used immunoSEQ multiplex PCR; TCRdb keeps in-frame clones, though not all of them. The repertoire holds about 40,000 clones, with 80% to 90% as singletons. V dropped 3 bases and J dropped 4 bases, with 13 bases sitting between them. This CDR3 comprises 14 residues. Germline V lookup: CDR1 WSHSY, CDR2 SAAADI. This sample was included in a study of sequential checkpoint blockade in melanoma. Treatment meaning: randomized to nivolumab then ipilimumab (arm A) or the reverse (arm B). This chain joins TRBV10-2 and TRBJ2-7; maybe TRBD1 (6 bases). The TCR comes from a human donor with melanoma. Sample: CD8+ T cells sorted from blood (inferred from file names), taken from a patient given nivolumab and ipilimumab in sequence. CDR3 in amino acids: CASSDTGSFYEQYF. In nucleotides, the CDR3 is TGCGCCAGCAGTGATACAGGGAGTTTTTACGAGCAGTACTTC.